This entry is about one T cell receptor (beta chain). CDR1 and CDR2 (germline): SGHAT, FQNNGV. The CDR3 covers 15 residues. V was cut by 1 base and J by 6 bases, with 13 bases left in between. It was 5'RACE with constant-segment primers that produced the TCR alpha and TCR beta cDNA libraries, which carried sample barcodes and UMIs. TCRdb recomputed calls from the 5' RACE reads with MiXCR, one row per CDR3 protein. The sample includes about 400,000 distinct CDR3 sequences, 23% of them seen just once. These data originate in a study of T-cell memory formation after mild COVID-19. This rearrangement joins TRBV11-2 to TRBJ2-1; D uncertain. The TCR was taken from an adult woman who had mild COVID-19 (a few samples of this study predate the infection). Cell type and time point are not known. The sequenced sample was PBMCs or a T cell subset sorted from them (not recorded which). DNA of the CDR3: TGTGCCAGCAGCTTAGGGGGTGGAGTACCCAATGAGCAGTTCTTC. Protein sequence: CASSLGGGVPNEQFF.